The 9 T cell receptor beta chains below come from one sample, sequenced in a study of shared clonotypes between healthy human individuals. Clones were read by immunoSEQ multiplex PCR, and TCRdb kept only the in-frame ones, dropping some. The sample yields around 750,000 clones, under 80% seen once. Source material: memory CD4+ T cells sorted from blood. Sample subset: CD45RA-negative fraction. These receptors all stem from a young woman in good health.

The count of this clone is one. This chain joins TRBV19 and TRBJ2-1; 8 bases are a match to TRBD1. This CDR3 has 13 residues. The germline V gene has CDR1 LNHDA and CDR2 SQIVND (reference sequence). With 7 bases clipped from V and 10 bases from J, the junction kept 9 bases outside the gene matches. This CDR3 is CASIVTGGAEQFF. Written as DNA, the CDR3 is TGTGCCAGTATCGTCACAGGGGGTGCCGAGCAGTTCTTC.

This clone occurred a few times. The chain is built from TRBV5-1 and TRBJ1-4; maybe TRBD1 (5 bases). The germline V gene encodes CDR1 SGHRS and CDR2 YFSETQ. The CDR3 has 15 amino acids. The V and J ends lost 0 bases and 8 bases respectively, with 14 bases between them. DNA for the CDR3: TGCGCCAGCAGCTTGGGAATTCAGGGATTCGAAAAACTGTTTTTT. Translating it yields CASSLGIQGFEKLFF.

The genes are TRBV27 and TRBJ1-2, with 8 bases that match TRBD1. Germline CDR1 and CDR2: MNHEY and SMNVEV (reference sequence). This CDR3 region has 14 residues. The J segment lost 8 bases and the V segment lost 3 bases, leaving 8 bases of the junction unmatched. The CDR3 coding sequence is TGTGCCAGCAGTTTTTCGCAGGGGGCCAAGGGCTACACCTTC. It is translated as CASSFSQGAKGYTF.

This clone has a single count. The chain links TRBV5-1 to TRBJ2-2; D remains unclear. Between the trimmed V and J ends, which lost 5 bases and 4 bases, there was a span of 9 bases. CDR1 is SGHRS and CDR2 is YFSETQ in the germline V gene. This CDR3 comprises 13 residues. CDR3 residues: CASSGPVTGELFF. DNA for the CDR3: TGCGCCAGCAGTGGTCCAGTCACCGGGGAGCTGTTTTTT.

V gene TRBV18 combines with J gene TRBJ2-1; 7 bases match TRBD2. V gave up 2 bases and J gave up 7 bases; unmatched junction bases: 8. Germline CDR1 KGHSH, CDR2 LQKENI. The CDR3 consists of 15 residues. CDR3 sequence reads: CASSPGSGHENEQFF. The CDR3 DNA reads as TGTGCCAGCTCACCAGGTAGCGGGCATGAAAATGAGCAGTTCTTC.

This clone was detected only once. DNA for the CDR3: TGTGCCAGCTCACCGTTAAGCGGGAGAGGGTCGAACACCGGGGAGCTGTTTTTT. This codes for CASSPLSGRGSNTGELFF. J is TRBJ2-2 and V is TRBV18, with 8 bases lining up with TRBD2. The CDR3 is 18 amino acids. J was trimmed by 0 bases and V by 3 bases; bases with no gene match: 9. CDR1 KGHSH and CDR2 LQKENI come from the germline V gene.

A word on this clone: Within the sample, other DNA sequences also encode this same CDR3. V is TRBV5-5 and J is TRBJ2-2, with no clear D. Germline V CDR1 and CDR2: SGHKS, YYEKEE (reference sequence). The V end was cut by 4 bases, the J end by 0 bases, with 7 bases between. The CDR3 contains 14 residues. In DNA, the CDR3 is TGTGCCAGCAGCCTGACATCGAACACCGGGGAGCTGTTTTTT. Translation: CASSLTSNTGELFF.

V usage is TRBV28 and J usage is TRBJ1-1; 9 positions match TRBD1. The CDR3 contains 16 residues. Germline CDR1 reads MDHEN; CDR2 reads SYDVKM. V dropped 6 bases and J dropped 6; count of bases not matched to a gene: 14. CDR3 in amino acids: CASRHRGQGYSPEAFF. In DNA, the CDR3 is TGTGCCAGCAGACACAGGGGGCAGGGGTACAGCCCTGAAGCTTTCTTT.

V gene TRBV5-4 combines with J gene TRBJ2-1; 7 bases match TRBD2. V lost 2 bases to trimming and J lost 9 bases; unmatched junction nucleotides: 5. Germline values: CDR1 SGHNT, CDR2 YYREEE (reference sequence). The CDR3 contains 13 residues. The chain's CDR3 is CASSLGGSLEQFF. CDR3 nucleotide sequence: TGTGCCAGCAGCTTAGGCGGGAGTCTTGAGCAGTTCTTC.